This entry lists 20 T cell receptor beta chains sequenced from one sample in a study of OX40 agonist ivuxolimab in advanced cancers. Clones were sequenced by immunoSEQ multiplex PCR, and TCRdb holds only the in-frame ones, with some missing. The sample lists some 68,000 clones; roughly 84% were seen once. The input for sequencing was CD4+ or CD8+ T cells sorted from blood, taken in a trial of the OX40 agonist ivuxolimab. These receptors all come from an adult with an advanced solid tumor such as melanoma, head and neck, liver or kidney cancer.

The chain couples TRBV7-9 to TRBJ2-3; possibly TRBD1 for D (8 bases). CDR1 and CDR2 from the germline V gene are SEHNR and FQNEAQ (reference sequence). The V and J ends lost 5 bases and 4 bases respectively, with 22 bases between them. The length of the CDR3 is 17 residues. The CDR3, as DNA: TGTGCCAGCAGCAGCGACAGGGGAGGGTCGTGGTCAGATACGCAGTATTTT. As protein: CASSSDRGGSWSDTQYF.

A remark on this clone: Germline and junction disagree at one end, which may indicate a read error. Other nucleotide sequences in the sample specify the same CDR3. This chain uses TRBV28 with TRBJ2-7; D uncertain. The CDR3 extends over 14 amino acids. The germline V gene encodes CDR1 MDHEN and CDR2 SYDVKM. The CDR3, as DNA: TGTGCCAGCAGGGGTGTCGGGTTACCCCACGAGCAATACTTC. Protein: CASRGVGLPHEQYF.

The rearrangement uses TRBV19 and TRBJ2-3; D is possibly TRBD2 (6 bases). V was cut by 4 bases and J by 0 bases, with 14 bases left in between. CDR3 size: 16 residues. CDR1 is LNHDA, CDR2 SQIVND, per germline (reference sequence). The CDR3 spells CASSRRGTSSTDTQYF. The CDR3 DNA reads as TGTGCCAGTAGTAGACGGGGGACCTCTAGCACAGATACGCAGTATTTT.

The chain is built from TRBV30 and TRBJ2-6, with unresolved D. Germline CDR1 is GTSNPN and CDR2 is SVGIG (reference sequence). The CDR3 totals 15 residues. V lost 0 bases and J lost 1, with 7 bases in between. For the CDR3, the DNA is TGTGCCTGGAGTGTGTCATTATCTGGGGCCAACGTCCTGACTTTC. Translated, it gives CAWSVSLSGANVLTF.

The chain uses TRBV19 and TRBJ2-1; D may be TRBD2 (7 bases). The CDR3 contains 12 residues. The V end was cut by 6 bases, the J end by 10 bases, with 13 bases between. Germline loops: CDR1 LNHDA, CDR2 SQIVND (reference sequence). CDR3 in amino acids: CASRGGTSEQFF. The CDR3 coding sequence is TGTGCCAGTAGGGGGGGGACAAGCGAGCAGTTCTTC.

Here the CDR3 reads CASSLNSNDYGYTF. CDR3 bases: TGCGCCAGCAGCTTGAACAGCAACGACTATGGCTACACCTTC. The chain uses TRBV5-1 and TRBJ1-2; D is ambiguous. The germline CDR1 and CDR2 sequences are SGHRS and YFSETQ. V dropped 1 base and J dropped 3 bases, with 10 bases sitting between them. This CDR3 comprises 14 residues.

The V call is TRBV4-1, the J call TRBJ2-5, with 9 bases aligning to TRBD1. V lost 3 bases, J lost 3 bases, and 5 bases stayed unmatched. This CDR3 has 15 residues. CDR1 is MGHRA and CDR2 is YSYEKL in the germline V gene. The CDR3 is CASSQAGTGKETQYF. CDR3 nucleotides: TGCGCCAGCAGCCAGGCCGGGACAGGGAAAGAGACCCAGTACTTC.

The J gene is TRBJ2-2, the V gene TRBV2; a weak D match, TRBD2 (5 bases). Germline-derived CDR1 and CDR2 are SNHLY and FYNNEI. The CDR3 has 13 residues. Trimming stripped 7 bases from V and 2 bases from J, with 8 bases between. The CDR3 sequence is CASTRENTGELFF. CDR3 coding DNA: TGTGCCAGCACGAGGGAAAACACCGGGGAGCTGTTTTTT.

The chain couples TRBV4-1 to TRBJ2-1; 9 nucleotides align to TRBD2. The V gene's germline CDR1 is MGHRA and CDR2 YSYEKL. J was trimmed by 5 bases and V by 3 bases; bases with no gene match: 2. The CDR3 runs 14 residues. The CDR3 DNA reads TGCGCCAGCAGCCAGCGGGGGGGAAACAATGAGCAGTTCTTC. Its translation is CASSQRGGNNEQFF.

The chain couples TRBV28 to TRBJ1-5; 11 bases are shared with TRBD1. Germline V lookup: CDR1 MDHEN, CDR2 SYDVKM. The CDR3 is 17 residues long. V lost 6 bases and J lost 6; bases outside the gene matches: 13. CDR3 nucleotides: TGTGCCAGCAGGTTCGTGTTTGGACAGGGGGCAATTCAGCCCCAGCATTTT. Encoded protein: CASRFVFGQGAIQPQHF.

The chain employs TRBV29-1 and TRBJ2-7; 9 bases map to TRBD2. The CDR3 runs to 14 residues. Losses at the gene ends were 7 bases for V and 2 bases for J; bases not matched to a gene: 9. The germline CDR1 and CDR2 sequences are SQVTM and ANQGSEA. The CDR3 sequence is CSALGGGGAYEQYF. Written as DNA, the CDR3 is TGCAGCGCCCTAGGCGGCGGGGGGGCCTACGAGCAGTACTTC.

The chain joins TRBV27 to TRBJ1-2; 7 bases map to TRBD1. The V gene's germline CDR1 is MNHEY and CDR2 SMNVEV (reference sequence). The CDR3 loop spans 13 amino acids. J was trimmed by 0 bases and V by 8 bases; bases with no gene match: 3. This CDR3 is CASGDRANYGYTF. Written as DNA, the CDR3 is TGTGCCAGCGGCGACAGGGCTAACTATGGCTACACCTTC.

The J gene is TRBJ1-2, the V gene TRBV5-5; TRBD1 might be the D (6 bases). The germline CDR1 and CDR2 sequences are SGHKS and YYEKEE (reference sequence). Between the trimmed V and J ends, which lost 0 bases and 0 bases, there was a span of 12 bases. The CDR3 spans 16 residues. CDR3 DNA sequence: TGTGCCAGCAGCTTGGTGCCAGGGGAATCTAACTATGGCTACACCTTC. This translates into CASSLVPGESNYGYTF. The full variable domain, with the rest looked up from reference TRBV5-5 and TRBJ1-2, is DAGVTQSPTHLIKTRGQQVTLRCSPISGHKSVSWYQQVLGQGPQFIFQYYEKEERGRGNFPDRFSARQFPNYSSELNVNALLLGDSALYLCASSLVPGESNYGYTFGSGTRLTVV.

This sequence joins TRBV11-2 and TRBJ2-4; 10 bases map to TRBD1. Losses at the gene ends were 4 bases for V and 6 bases for J; bases not matched to a gene: 3. CDR1 SGHAT and CDR2 FQNNGV come from the germline V gene. The CDR3 length is 14 residues. CDR3 amino acids: CASSSRTGGNIQYF. DNA for the CDR3: TGTGCCAGCAGCTCCCGGACAGGGGGAAACATTCAGTACTTC.

This chain links TRBV6-6 with TRBJ1-2; 8 bases are a match to TRBD1. Germline V gene lookup returns CDR1 MNHNY and CDR2 SVGAGI (reference sequence). V shed 4 bases and J 3 bases; nucleotides not matched to a gene: 1. The CDR3 is made up of 13 amino acids. The CDR3 DNA sequence: TGTGCCAGCAGTTGGGACAGGTACTATGGCTACACCTTC. This gives the protein CASSWDRYYGYTF.

The chain couples TRBV11-3 to TRBJ2-1; D could derive from TRBD1 or TRBD2 (6 bases each). Germline CDR1 is SGHNT and CDR2 is YENEEA. V lost 5 bases and J lost 2, with 16 bases in between. This CDR3 has 16 amino acids. CDR3 protein: CASSVDGGRAYNEQFF. Here the CDR3 DNA reads TGTGCCAGCAGCGTGGACGGGGGCCGGGCCTACAATGAGCAGTTCTTC.

The V and J genes are TRBV29-1 and TRBJ2-3; 15 nucleotides line up with TRBD2. The CDR3 totals 14 residues. The V segment lost 7 bases and the J segment 8 bases; nucleotides outside the gene matches: 7. Germline lookup yields CDR1 SQVTM and CDR2 ANQGSEA. The CDR3, as DNA: TGCAGCGGCGGGACTAGCGGGGGGCGGGGTACGCAGTATTTT. Its protein product is CSGGTSGGRGTQYF.

V is TRBV5-1 and J is TRBJ2-1, with D perhaps TRBD1 (6 bases). The ends were cut back, 2 bases at V and 4 bases at J, with 16 bases in the middle. Germline V gives CDR1 SGHRS, CDR2 YFSETQ. The CDR3 extends over 16 amino acids. The CDR3, as DNA: TGCGCCAGCAGCTTCCAGGGGACCTCGTCGTACAATGAGCAGTTCTTC. Translation gives CASSFQGTSSYNEQFF.

The chain recombines TRBV11-2 with TRBJ2-5, with D possibly being TRBD2 (7 bases). The CDR3 is 13 amino acids. V dropped 3 bases and J dropped 4 bases, with 9 bases sitting between them. Per germline, CDR1 SGHAT and CDR2 FQNNGV. The CDR3 spells CASSLGGRETQYF. CDR3 coding DNA: TGTGCCAGCAGCTTGGGGGGGCGAGAGACCCAGTACTTC.

The chain has TRBV27 and TRBJ2-5; TRBD1 or TRBD2 may be the D gene (6 bases each). The germline gives CDR1 MNHEY, CDR2 SMNVEV (reference sequence). The V end was cut by 3 bases, the J end by 5 bases, with 19 bases between. The CDR3 has 16 amino acids. In nucleotides, the CDR3 is TGTGCCAGCAGTTTGGGTCCCAGTACAGGGAGGGAGACCCAGTACTTC. This encodes CASSLGPSTGRETQYF.